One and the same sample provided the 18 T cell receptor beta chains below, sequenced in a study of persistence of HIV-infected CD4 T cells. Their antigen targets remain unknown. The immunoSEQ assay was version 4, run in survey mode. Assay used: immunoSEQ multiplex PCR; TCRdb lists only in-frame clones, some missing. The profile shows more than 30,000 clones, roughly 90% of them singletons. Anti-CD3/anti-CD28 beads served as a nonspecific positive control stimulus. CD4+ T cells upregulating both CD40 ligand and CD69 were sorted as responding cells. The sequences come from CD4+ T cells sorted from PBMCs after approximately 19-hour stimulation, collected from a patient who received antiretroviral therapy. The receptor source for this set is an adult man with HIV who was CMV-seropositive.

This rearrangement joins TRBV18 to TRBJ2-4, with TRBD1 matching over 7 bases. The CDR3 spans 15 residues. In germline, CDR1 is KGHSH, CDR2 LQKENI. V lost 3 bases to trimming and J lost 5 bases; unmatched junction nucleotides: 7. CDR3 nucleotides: TGTGCCAGCTCACCTGGACAGGCCGGCCAAAACATTCAGTACTTC. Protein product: CASSPGQAGQNIQYF.

CDR3 protein: CASSLIGELNEQYF. The CDR3 nucleotides read TGTGCCAGCAGTTTAATAGGGGAGTTGAACGAGCAGTACTTC. The chain recombines TRBV27 with TRBJ2-7, with D perhaps given as TRBD1 or TRBD2 (5 bases each). The V gene's germline CDR1 is MNHEY and CDR2 SMNVEV (reference sequence). The CDR3 is 14 residues long. Trimming pared 2 bases from V and 5 bases from J, leaving 13 bases between.

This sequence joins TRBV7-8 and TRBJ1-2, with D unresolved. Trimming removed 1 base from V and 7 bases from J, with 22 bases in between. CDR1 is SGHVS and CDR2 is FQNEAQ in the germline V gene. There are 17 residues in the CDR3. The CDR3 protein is CASSLEGTARFSGGYTF. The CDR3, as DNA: TGTGCCAGCAGCTTAGAAGGTACAGCGCGTTTCTCCGGTGGCTACACCTTC.

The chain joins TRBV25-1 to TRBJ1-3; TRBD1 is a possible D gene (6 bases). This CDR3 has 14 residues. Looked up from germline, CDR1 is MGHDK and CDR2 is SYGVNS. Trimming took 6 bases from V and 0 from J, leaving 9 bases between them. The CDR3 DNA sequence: TGTGCCAGCAGCGCGACAGGCTCTGGAAACACCATATATTTT. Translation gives CASSATGSGNTIYF.

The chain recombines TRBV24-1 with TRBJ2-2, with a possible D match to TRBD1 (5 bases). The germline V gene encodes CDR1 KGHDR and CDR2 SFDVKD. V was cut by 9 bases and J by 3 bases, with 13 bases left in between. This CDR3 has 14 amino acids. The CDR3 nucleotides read TGTGCCACCTCTGACAGAGTTCACACCGGGGAGCTGTTTTTT. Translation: CATSDRVHTGELFF.

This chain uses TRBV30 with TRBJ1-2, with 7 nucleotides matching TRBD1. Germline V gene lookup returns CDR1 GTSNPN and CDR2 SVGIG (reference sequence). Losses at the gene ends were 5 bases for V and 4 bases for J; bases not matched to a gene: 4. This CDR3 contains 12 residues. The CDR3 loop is CAWAGTVYGYTF. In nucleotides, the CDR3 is TGTGCCTGGGCAGGGACAGTCTATGGCTACACCTTC.

CDR3 nucleotides: TGTGCCAGCAGCCCTCCCAGTAAAGCGGGAGGGCGCAATGAGCAGTTCTTC. Translated, it gives CASSPPSKAGGRNEQFF. This chain uses TRBV11-3 with TRBJ2-1; 10 nucleotides align to TRBD2. Per germline, CDR1 SGHNT and CDR2 YENEEA. The CDR3 totals 17 residues. V was pared by 5 bases and J by 6 bases, with 13 bases of the junction left unmatched.

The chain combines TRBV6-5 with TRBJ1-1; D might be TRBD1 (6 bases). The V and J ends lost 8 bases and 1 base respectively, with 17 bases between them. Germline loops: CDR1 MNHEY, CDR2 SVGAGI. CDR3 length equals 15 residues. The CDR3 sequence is CASHRSDRPNTEAFF. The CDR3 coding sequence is TGTGCCAGCCACAGGTCGGACAGACCGAACACTGAAGCTTTCTTT.

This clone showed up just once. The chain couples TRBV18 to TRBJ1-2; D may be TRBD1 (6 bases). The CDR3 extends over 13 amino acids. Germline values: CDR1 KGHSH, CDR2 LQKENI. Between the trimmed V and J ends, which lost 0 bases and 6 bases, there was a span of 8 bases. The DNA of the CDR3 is TGTGCCAGCTCACCACCAGGGGGTGATGGCTACACCTTC. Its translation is CASSPPGGDGYTF. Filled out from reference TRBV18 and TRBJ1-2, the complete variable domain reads NAGVMQNPRHLVRRRGQEARLRCSPMKGHSHVYWYRQLPEEGLKFMVYLQKENIIDESGMPKERFSAEFPKEGPSILRIQQVVRGDSAAYFCASSPPGGDGYTFGSGTRLTVV.

The CDR3 DNA is TGTGCCAGCAGCCGGGTGGCGATACAAGAGACCCAGTACTTC. Amino acid sequence: CASSRVAIQETQYF. The rearrangement uses TRBV3-1 (or the pseudogene TRBV3-2) and TRBJ2-5; D is unresolved. CDR1 and CDR2 from the germline V gene are LGHDT and YNNKEL (reference sequence). The CDR3 consists of 14 residues. Between the trimmed V and J ends, which lost 4 bases and 2 bases, there was a span of 11 bases.

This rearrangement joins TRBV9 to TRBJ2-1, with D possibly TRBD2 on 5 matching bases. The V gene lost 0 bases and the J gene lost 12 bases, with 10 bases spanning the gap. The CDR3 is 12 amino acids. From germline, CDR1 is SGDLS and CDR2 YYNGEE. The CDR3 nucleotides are TGTGCCAGCAGCGTAGGTTCCCGGGGGCAGTTCTTC. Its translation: CASSVGSRGQFF.

The CDR3 protein is CASSIDPQTRYEQYF. CDR3 bases: TGTGCCAGTAGTATAGATCCACAGACCCGCTACGAGCAGTACTTC. The rearrangement joins TRBV19 to TRBJ2-7; unclear D gene. CDR1 and CDR2 from the germline V gene are LNHDA and SQIVND (reference sequence). This CDR3 spans 15 amino acids. V lost 0 bases to trimming and J lost 3 bases, with 12 bases between them.

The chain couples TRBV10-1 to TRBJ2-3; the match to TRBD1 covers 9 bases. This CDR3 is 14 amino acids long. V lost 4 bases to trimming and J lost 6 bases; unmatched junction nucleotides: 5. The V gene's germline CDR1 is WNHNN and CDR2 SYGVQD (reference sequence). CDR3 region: CASSGQGGSDTQYF. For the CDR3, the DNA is TGCGCCAGCAGTGGACAGGGGGGATCGGATACGCAGTATTTT.

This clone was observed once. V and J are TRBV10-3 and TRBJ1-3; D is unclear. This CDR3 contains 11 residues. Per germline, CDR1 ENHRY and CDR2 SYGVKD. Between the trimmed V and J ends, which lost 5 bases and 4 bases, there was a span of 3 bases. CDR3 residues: CAISPGNTIYF. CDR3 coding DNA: TGTGCCATCAGTCCAGGAAACACCATATATTTT.

DNA for the CDR3: TGTGCCACCAGCAAAATTAGCGGTGGTCAAGAGACCCAGTACTTC. Translating gives CATSKISGGQETQYF. V gene TRBV15 combines with J gene TRBJ2-5; possibly TRBD2 for D (6 bases). V was clipped by 4 bases and J by 2 bases, with 14 bases between them. Germline-derived CDR1 and CDR2 are LNHNV and YYDKDF (reference sequence). The CDR3 covers 15 residues.

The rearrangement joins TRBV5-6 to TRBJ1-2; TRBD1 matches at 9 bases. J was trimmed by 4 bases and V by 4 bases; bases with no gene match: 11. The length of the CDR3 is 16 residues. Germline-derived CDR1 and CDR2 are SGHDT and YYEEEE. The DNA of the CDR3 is TGTGCCAGCAGCGGATACCTGGGACAGGGAGGCTATGGCTACACCTTC. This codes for CASSGYLGQGGYGYTF.

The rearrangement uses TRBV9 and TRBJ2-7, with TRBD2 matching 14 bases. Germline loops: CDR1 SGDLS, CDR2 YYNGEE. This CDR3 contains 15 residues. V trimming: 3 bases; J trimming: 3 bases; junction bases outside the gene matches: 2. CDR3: CASSAGTSGSYEQYF. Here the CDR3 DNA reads TGTGCCAGCAGCGCCGGGACTAGCGGGAGCTACGAGCAGTACTTC.

This CDR3 reads CASRRGQGGTEAFF. The CDR3, as DNA: TGTGCCAGCAGAAGGGGGCAGGGCGGCACTGAAGCTTTCTTT. V and J are TRBV2 and TRBJ1-1, with 7 nucleotides matching TRBD1. Germline CDR1 and CDR2: SNHLY and FYNNEI. V gave up 6 bases and J gave up 4 bases; unmatched junction bases: 8. CDR3 length equals 14 residues. Variable domain in full (rest from reference TRBV2 and TRBJ1-1): EPEVTQTPSHQVTQMGQEVILRCVPISNHLYFYWYRQILGQKVEFLVSFYNNEISEKSEIFDDQFSVERPDGSNFTLKIRSTKLEDSAMYFCASRRGQGGTEAFFGQGTRLTVV.